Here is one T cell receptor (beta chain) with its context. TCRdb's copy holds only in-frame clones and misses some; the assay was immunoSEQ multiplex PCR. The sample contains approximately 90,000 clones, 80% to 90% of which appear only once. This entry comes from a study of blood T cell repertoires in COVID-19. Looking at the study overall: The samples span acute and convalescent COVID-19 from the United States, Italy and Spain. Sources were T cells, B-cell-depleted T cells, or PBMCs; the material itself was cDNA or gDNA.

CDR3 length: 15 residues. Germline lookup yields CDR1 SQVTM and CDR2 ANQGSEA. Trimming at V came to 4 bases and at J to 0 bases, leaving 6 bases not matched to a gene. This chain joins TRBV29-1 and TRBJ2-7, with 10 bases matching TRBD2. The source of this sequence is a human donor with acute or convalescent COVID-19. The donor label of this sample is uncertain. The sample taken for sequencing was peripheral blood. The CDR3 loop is CSVVPLAGVSYEQYF. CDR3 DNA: TGCAGCGTTGTCCCCCTAGCGGGGGTCTCCTACGAGCAGTACTTC.